This T cell receptor (beta chain) was profiled in a study of CD8 T cells in ankylosing spondylitis. Study-wide points: Reportedly, matched ankylosing spondylitis synovial fluid was significantly enriched for disease-linked clones. Made up of about eight highly homologous variants, a TCR beta motif appeared characteristic of ankylosing spondylitis blood.

TCRdb independently ran MiXCR on the 5' RACE reads; one entry per CDR3 protein. The sample has about 540,000 distinct CDR3 sequences, more than 9.5% seen once. Germline V lookup: CDR1 MNHEY, CDR2 SVGEGT. The CDR3 runs to 14 residues. Deletions cut 0 bases from V and 3 bases from J, with 8 bases between. The table lists this clonotype with a few counts. Its specificity is not known. V is TRBV6-2 or TRBV6-3 and J is TRBJ1-1; no reliable D call. The TCR was taken from a male donor with ankylosing spondylitis. Sequenced material: blood, either unsorted or a sorted T cell fraction (not recorded which). CDR3 DNA sequence: TGTGCCAGCAGTTACTCACCGCGATACACTGAAGCTTTCTTT. Encoded protein: CASSYSPRYTEAFF.